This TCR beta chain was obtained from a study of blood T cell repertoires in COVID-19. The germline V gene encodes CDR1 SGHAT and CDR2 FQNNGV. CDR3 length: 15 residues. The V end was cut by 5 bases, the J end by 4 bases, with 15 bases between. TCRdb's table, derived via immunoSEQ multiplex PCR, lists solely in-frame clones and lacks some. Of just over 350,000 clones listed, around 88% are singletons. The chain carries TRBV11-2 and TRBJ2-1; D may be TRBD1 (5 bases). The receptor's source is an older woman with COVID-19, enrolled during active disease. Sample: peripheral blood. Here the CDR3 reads CASSPTVSPYNEQFF. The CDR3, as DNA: TGTGCCAGCAGCCCGACAGTATCCCCTTACAATGAGCAGTTCTTC.